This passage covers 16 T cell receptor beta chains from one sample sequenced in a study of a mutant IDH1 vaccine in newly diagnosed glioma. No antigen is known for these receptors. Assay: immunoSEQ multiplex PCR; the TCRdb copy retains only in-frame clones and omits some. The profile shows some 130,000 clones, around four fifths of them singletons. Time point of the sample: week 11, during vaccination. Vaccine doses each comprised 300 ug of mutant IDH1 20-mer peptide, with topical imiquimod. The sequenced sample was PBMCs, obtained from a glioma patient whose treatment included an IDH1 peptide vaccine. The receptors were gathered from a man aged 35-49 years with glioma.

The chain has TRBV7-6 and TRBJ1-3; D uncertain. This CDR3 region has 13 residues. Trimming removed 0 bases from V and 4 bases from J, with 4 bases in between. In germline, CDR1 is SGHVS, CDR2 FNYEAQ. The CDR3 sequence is CASSLAAGNTIYF. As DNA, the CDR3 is TGTGCCAGCAGCTTAGCGGCCGGAAACACCATATATTTT. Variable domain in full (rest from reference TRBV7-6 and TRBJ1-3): GAGVSQSPRYKVTKRGQDVALRCDPISGHVSLYWYRQALGQGPEFLTYFNYEAQQDKSGLPNDRFSAERPEGSISTLTIQRTEQRDSAMYRCASSLAAGNTIYFGEGSWLTVV.

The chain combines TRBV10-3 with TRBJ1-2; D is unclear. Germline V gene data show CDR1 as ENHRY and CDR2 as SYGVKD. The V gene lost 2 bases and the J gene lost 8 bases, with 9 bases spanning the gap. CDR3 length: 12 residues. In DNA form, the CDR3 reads TGTGCCATCAGTGAGGAAACGGAGGGCTACACCTTC. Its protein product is CAISEETEGYTF.

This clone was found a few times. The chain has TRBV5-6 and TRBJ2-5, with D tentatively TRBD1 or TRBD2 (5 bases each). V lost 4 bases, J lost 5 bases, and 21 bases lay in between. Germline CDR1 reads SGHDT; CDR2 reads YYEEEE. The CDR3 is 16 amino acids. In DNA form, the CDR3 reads TGTGCCAGCAGCCTGACGACTACATTTTCAGGGGAGACCCAGTACTTC. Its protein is CASSLTTTFSGETQYF.

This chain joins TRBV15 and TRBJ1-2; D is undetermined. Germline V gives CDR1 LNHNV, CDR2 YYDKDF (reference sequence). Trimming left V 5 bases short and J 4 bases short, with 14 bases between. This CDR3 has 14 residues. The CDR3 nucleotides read TGTGCCACCAGCCCTCATCAGAGAGGCTATGGCTACACCTTC. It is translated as CATSPHQRGYGYTF.

DNA of the CDR3: TGTGCCAGCAGCTTAGGACCAGGGTATGAGCAGTTCTTC. Amino acids: CASSLGPGYEQFF. V gene TRBV7-9 combines with J gene TRBJ2-1, with D maybe TRBD1 (5 bases). Trimming removed 1 base from V and 8 bases from J, with 9 bases in between. The CDR3 is 13 residues long. Germline V CDR1 and CDR2: SEHNR, FQNEAQ (reference sequence).

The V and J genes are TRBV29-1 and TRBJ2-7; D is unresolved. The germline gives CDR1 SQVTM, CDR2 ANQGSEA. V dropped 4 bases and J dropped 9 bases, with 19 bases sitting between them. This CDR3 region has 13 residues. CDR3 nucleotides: TGCAGCGTTGTGCCAGGAACCGCTGGTGTGCAGTACTTC. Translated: CSVVPGTAGVQYF.

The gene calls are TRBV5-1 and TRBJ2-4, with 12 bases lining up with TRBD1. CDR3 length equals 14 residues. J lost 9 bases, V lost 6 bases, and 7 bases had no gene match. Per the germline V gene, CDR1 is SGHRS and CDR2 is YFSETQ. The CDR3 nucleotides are TGCGCCAGCACCCGGGACAGGGGGCAGGGCATTCAGTACTTC. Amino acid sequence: CASTRDRGQGIQYF.

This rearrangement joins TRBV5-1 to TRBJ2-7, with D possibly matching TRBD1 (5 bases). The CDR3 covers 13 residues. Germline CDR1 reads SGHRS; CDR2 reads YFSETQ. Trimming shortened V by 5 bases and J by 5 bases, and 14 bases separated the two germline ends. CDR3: CASSGQGFDEQYF. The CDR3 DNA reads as TGCGCCAGCAGTGGCCAGGGTTTCGACGAGCAGTACTTC.

The CDR3 coding sequence is TGTGCCAGCAGCTTCCCGGACAGGGTGAACACTGAAGCTTTCTTT. Translating gives CASSFPDRVNTEAFF. The chain recombines TRBV5-5 with TRBJ1-1; 8 positions match TRBD1. J gave up 0 bases and V 2 bases, and 3 bases lay outside the gene matches. The CDR3 contains 15 residues. Germline assignment: CDR1 SGHKS and CDR2 YYEKEE (reference sequence).

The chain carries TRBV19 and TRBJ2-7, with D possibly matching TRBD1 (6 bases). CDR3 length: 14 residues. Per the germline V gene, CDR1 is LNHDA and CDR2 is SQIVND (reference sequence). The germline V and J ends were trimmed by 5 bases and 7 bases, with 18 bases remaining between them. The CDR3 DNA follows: TGTGCCAGTAGTGCCGGGACAATTACGCGAGAGCAGTACTTC. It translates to CASSAGTITREQYF.

This CDR3 is CASSQESGTNYGYTF. The CDR3 DNA sequence: TGCGCCAGCAGCCAAGAATCTGGGACTAACTATGGCTACACCTTC. V is TRBV4-3 and J is TRBJ1-2; no clear D gene. Per the germline V gene, CDR1 is LGHNA and CDR2 is YSLEER. This CDR3 is built from 15 residues. Trimming removed 0 bases from V and 0 bases from J, with 8 bases in between.

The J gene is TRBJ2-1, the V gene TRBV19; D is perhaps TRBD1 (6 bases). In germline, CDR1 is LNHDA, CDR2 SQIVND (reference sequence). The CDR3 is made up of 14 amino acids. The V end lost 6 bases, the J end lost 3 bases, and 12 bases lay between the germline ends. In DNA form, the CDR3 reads TGTGCCAGTAGAGCAGGGGAAGGCTACAATGAGCAGTTCTTC. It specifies CASRAGEGYNEQFF.

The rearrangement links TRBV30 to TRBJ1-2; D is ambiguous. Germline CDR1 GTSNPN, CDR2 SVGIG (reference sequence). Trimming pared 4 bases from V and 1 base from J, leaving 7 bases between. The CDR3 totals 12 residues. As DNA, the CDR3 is TGTGCCTGGACCGGGTATAACTATGGCTACACCTTC. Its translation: CAWTGYNYGYTF.

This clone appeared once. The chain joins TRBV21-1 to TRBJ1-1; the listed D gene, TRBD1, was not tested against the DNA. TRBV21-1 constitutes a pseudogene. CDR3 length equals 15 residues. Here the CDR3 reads CASTDTGGVGTEAFF. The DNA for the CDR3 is TGTGCCAGCACCGATACAGGGGGCGTTGGTACTGAAGCTTTCTTT.

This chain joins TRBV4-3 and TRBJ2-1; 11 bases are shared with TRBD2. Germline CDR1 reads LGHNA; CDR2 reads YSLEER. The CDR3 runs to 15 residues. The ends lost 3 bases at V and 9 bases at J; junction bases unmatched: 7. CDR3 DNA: TGCGCCAGCAGCCAGGGTACTAGCGGGAGCGGTGAGCAGTTCTTC. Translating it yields CASSQGTSGSGEQFF.

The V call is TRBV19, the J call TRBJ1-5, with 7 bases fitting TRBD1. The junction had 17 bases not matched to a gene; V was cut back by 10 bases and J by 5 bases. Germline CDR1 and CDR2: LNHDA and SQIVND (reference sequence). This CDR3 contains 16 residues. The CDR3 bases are TGTGCCACCGGCAGGGGGGAAGCCTCCGGGGATCAGCCCCAGCATTTT. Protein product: CATGRGEASGDQPQHF.